Below, 17 T cell receptor beta chains from the same sample are listed, as sequenced in a study of blood T cell repertoires in COVID-19. Produced via immunoSEQ multiplex PCR; TCRdb's table is partial and in-frame only. The sample shows about 50,000 clones, 70% to 85% of them seen only once. Sequenced sample: peripheral blood. The origin of the receptors is a man in his sixties with acute or convalescent COVID-19.

J is TRBJ1-1 and V is TRBV19; D is uncertain. Trimming took 5 bases from V and 0 from J, leaving 10 bases between them. The CDR3 has 14 residues. The germline V gene encodes CDR1 LNHDA and CDR2 SQIVND (reference sequence). This CDR3 reads CASSVQALNTEAFF. The CDR3 DNA sequence: TGTGCCAGTAGTGTCCAGGCACTGAACACTGAAGCTTTCTTT. The full variable domain, its missing parts supplied by reference TRBV19 and TRBJ1-1, is DGGITQSPKYLFRKEGQNVTLSCEQNLNHDAMYWYRQDPGQGLRLIYYSQIVNDFQKGDIAEGYSVSREKKESFPLTVTSAQKNPTAFYLCASSVQALNTEAFFGQGTRLTVV.

V gene TRBV2 combines with J gene TRBJ1-4, with D tentatively TRBD1 (5 bases). Trimming pared 3 bases from V and 1 base from J, leaving 6 bases between. CDR3 size: 14 residues. Germline values: CDR1 SNHLY, CDR2 FYNNEI. The CDR3 DNA is TGTGCCAGCAGTGAGCAGGGAACTAATGAAAAACTGTTTTTT. As protein: CASSEQGTNEKLFF.

The chain links TRBV3-1 (or the pseudogene TRBV3-2) to TRBJ1-4; the match to TRBD1 covers 7 bases. V lost 4 bases and J lost 5; bases outside the gene matches: 7. The CDR3 is 15 residues long. From germline, CDR1 is LGHDT and CDR2 YNNKEL (reference sequence). The CDR3 loop is CASSPALTGNEKLFF. CDR3 sequence (DNA): TGTGCCAGCAGCCCCGCCTTGACAGGGAATGAAAAACTGTTTTTT.

The genes are TRBV12-3 or TRBV12-4 and TRBJ2-7; D gene uncertain. V dropped 3 bases and J dropped 2 bases, with 8 bases sitting between them. The CDR3 totals 13 residues. In DNA, the CDR3 is TGTGCCAGCAGTTTGAGTCTAGCCTACGAGCAGTACTTC. Its translation is CASSLSLAYEQYF.

The chain combines TRBV4-2 with TRBJ2-2; TRBD1 matches at 12 bases. Germline V CDR1 and CDR2: LGHNA, YNFKEQ. This CDR3 spans 18 amino acids. With V trimmed by 4 bases and J by 6 bases, 12 bases remained unmatched. In DNA, the CDR3 is TGTGCCAGCAGCCTGGAGGGACAGGGGGCGTCGGTCGCCGGGGAGCTGTTTTTT. Residues: CASSLEGQGASVAGELFF.

In this sample, this clone turned up a few times. The J gene is TRBJ1-6, the V gene TRBV30; 9 bases are a match to TRBD1. The CDR3 spans 15 residues. The junction had 8 bases not matched to a gene; V was cut back by 2 bases and J by 9 bases. Germline V gene sequence: CDR1 GTSNPN, CDR2 SVGIG (reference sequence). CDR3: CAWSIQGALGSPLHF. Here the CDR3 DNA reads TGTGCCTGGAGTATACAGGGGGCACTGGGTTCACCCCTCCACTTT.

CDR3 in DNA: TGTGCCAGTAGTATATGGGACAAAAAGCCCACTGAAGCTTTCTTT. Protein: CASSIWDKKPTEAFF. The chain carries TRBV19 and TRBJ1-1; D may be TRBD1 (6 bases). This CDR3 contains 15 residues. Trimming removed 2 bases from V and 4 bases from J, with 14 bases in between. CDR1 is LNHDA and CDR2 is SQIVND in the germline V gene (reference sequence).

The chain combines TRBV5-5 with TRBJ2-1; 8 nucleotides match TRBD2. V shed 1 base and J 4 bases; nucleotides not matched to a gene: 7. Germline assignment: CDR1 SGHKS and CDR2 YYEKEE (reference sequence). This CDR3 region has 16 residues. The CDR3 sequence is CASSLTAGGYYNEQFF. The CDR3 DNA reads as TGTGCCAGCAGCTTGACCGCGGGGGGATATTACAATGAGCAGTTCTTC.

The V gene is TRBV30, the J gene TRBJ2-5; 13 bases match TRBD2. With 6 bases clipped from V and 5 bases from J, the junction kept 12 bases outside the gene matches. The germline V gene encodes CDR1 GTSNPN and CDR2 SVGIG (reference sequence). The CDR3 totals 16 residues. The CDR3 coding sequence is TGTGCCTGTACTAGCGGGGGGGCCGGGATAGCCGAGACCCAGTACTTC. Translating it yields CACTSGGAGIAETQYF.

CDR3 coding DNA: TGTGCCAGCAGCGTAGGTCAGTACAATGAGCAGTTCTTC. Amino acid sequence: CASSVGQYNEQFF. The chain recombines TRBV9 with TRBJ2-1, with unresolved D. The CDR3 sequence is 13 residues long. CDR1 is SGDLS and CDR2 is YYNGEE in the germline V gene. The ends were cut back, 0 bases at V and 4 bases at J, with 5 bases in the middle. Supplemented by reference TRBV9 and TRBJ2-1, the full variable domain reads DSGVTQTPKHLITATGQRVTLRCSPRSGDLSVYWYQQSLDQGLQFLIQYYNGEERAKGNILERFSAQQFPDLHSELNLSSLELGDSALYFCASSVGQYNEQFFGPGTRLTVL.

The rearrangement uses TRBV11-2 and TRBJ1-1; TRBD1 matches 8 bases. The CDR3 sequence is 17 residues long. CDR1 is SGHAT, CDR2 FQNNGV, per germline. V trimming: 5 bases; J trimming: 4 bases; junction bases outside the gene matches: 15. CDR3 DNA: TGTGCCAGCAGCCGAGGACAGGGAGCCCGGCGTCTCACTGAAGCTTTCTTT. Its translation: CASSRGQGARRLTEAFF.

V is TRBV12-3 or TRBV12-4 and J is TRBJ2-7; a weak D match, TRBD2 (5 bases). The CDR3 consists of 13 residues. V lost 1 base to trimming and J lost 6 bases, with 10 bases between them. The CDR3 sequence: CASSLDTGFEQYF. CDR3 bases: TGTGCCAGCAGTTTAGATACGGGGTTCGAGCAGTACTTC.

The genes are TRBV20-1 and TRBJ2-4; TRBD2 might be the D (5 bases). CDR3 length equals 10 residues. Trimming removed 6 bases at V and 8 bases at J, with 8 bases between. From germline, CDR1 is DFQATT and CDR2 SNEGSKA (reference sequence). The CDR3 spells CSAVRDIQYF. The CDR3 DNA reads as TGCAGTGCGGTGAGGGACATTCAGTACTTC.

The chain is built from TRBV5-6 and TRBJ2-3; 7 bases line up with TRBD2. The J segment lost 5 bases and the V segment lost 7 bases, leaving 4 bases of the junction unmatched. The CDR3 extends over 12 amino acids. Germline-derived CDR1 and CDR2 are SGHDT and YYEEEE. The CDR3 loop reads CASGGVGDTQYF. The DNA of the CDR3 is TGTGCCAGCGGGGGGGTAGGAGATACGCAGTATTTT.

The chain combines TRBV27 with TRBJ2-7; 8 bases agree with TRBD1. Germline loops: CDR1 MNHEY, CDR2 SMNVEV (reference sequence). V lost 6 bases, J lost 7 bases, and 2 bases stayed unmatched. This CDR3 comprises 11 residues. The CDR3 loop reads CASRTGVEQYF. In DNA, the CDR3 is TGTGCCAGCAGGACAGGGGTTGAGCAGTACTTC.

This chain connects TRBV19 to TRBJ2-1; D possibly corresponds to TRBD2 (5 bases). Trimming removed 1 base at V and 12 bases at J, with 16 bases between. CDR1 and CDR2 from the germline V gene are LNHDA and SQIVND (reference sequence). This CDR3 region has 14 residues. DNA of the CDR3: TGTGCCAGTAGTATAGCCCCAGACGGGATCGGGCAGTTCTTC. Translation gives CASSIAPDGIGQFF.

The chain couples TRBV5-1 to TRBJ2-3, with 7 bases matching TRBD2. The CDR3 is made up of 17 amino acids. V was clipped by 3 bases and J by 0 bases; unmatched bases: 10. The germline V gene encodes CDR1 SGHRS and CDR2 YFSETQ. The CDR3 is CASSSRGGLSSTDTQYF. DNA for the CDR3: TGCGCCAGCAGCTCCCGCGGGGGTCTCTCTAGCACAGATACGCAGTATTTT.